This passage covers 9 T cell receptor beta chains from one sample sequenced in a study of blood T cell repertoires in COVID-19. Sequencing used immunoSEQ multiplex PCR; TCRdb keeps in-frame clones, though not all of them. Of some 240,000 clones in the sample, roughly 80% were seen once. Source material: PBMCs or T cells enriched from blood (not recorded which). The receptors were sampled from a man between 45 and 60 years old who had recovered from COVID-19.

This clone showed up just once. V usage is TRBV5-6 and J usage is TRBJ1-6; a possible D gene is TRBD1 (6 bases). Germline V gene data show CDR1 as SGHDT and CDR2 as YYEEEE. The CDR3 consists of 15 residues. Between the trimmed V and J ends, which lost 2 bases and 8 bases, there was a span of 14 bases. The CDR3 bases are TGTGCCAGCAGCTTAGCTACAGGGTTTGATTCACCCCTCCACTTT. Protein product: CASSLATGFDSPLHF. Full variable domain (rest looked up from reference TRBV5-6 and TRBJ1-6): DAGVTQSPTHLIKTRGQQVTLRCSPKSGHDTVSWYQQALGQGPQFIFQYYEEEERQRGNFPDRFSGHQFPNYSSELNVNALLLGDSALYLCASSLATGFDSPLHFGNGTRLTVT.

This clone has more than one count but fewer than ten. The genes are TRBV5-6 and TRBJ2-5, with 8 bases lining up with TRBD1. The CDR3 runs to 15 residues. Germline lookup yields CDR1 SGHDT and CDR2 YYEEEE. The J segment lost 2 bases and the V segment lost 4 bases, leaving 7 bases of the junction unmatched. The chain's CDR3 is CASSARQGRQETQYF. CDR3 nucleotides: TGTGCCAGCAGCGCACGACAGGGGAGGCAAGAGACCCAGTACTTC.

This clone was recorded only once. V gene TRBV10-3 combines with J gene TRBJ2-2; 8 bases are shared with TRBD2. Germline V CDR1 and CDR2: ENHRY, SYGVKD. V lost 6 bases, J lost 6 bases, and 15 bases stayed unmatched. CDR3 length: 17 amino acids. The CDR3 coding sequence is TGTGCCATCAGATCTAACTCCGGGACCGGGAGGGCCGGGGAGCTGTTTTTT. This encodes CAIRSNSGTGRAGELFF.

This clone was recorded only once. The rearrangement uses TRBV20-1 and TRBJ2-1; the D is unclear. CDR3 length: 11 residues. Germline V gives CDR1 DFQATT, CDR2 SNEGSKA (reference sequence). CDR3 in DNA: TGCAGCGCCGAGAGAGGCAATGAGCAGTTCTTC. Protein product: CSAERGNEQFF.

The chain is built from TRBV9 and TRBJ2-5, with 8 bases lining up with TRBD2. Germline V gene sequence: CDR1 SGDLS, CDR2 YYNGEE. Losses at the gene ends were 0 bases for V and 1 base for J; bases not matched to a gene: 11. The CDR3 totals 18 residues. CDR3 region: CASSVAGGGGTSQETQYF. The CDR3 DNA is TGTGCCAGCAGCGTAGCCGGCGGCGGGGGGACCTCCCAAGAGACCCAGTACTTC.

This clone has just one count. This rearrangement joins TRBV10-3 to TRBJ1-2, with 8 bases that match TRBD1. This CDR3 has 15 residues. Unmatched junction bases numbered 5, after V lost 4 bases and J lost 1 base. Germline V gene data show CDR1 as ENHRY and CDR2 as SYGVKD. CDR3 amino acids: CAISGTGTLNYGYTF. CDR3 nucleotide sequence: TGTGCCATCAGTGGGACAGGGACCCTTAACTATGGCTACACCTTC.

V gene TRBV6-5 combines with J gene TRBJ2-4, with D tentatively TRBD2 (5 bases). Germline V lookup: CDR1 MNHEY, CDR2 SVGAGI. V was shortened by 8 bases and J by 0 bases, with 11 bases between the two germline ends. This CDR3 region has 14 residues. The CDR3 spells CASRTDTAKNIQYF. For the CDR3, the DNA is TGTGCCAGCCGGACTGACACAGCCAAAAACATTCAGTACTTC.

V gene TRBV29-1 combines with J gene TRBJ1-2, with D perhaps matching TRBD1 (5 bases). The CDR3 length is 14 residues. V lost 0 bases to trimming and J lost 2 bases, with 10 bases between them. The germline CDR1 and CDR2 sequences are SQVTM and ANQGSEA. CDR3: CSVEEPTANYGYTF. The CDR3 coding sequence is TGCAGCGTTGAAGAACCGACAGCAAACTATGGCTACACCTTC.

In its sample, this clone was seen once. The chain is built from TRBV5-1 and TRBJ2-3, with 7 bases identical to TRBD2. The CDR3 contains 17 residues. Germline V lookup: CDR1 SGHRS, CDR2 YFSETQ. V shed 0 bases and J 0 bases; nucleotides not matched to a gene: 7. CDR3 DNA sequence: TGCGCCAGCAGCTTGGAGGGCCTAGCGGAGAGCACAGATACGCAGTATTTT. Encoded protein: CASSLEGLAESTDTQYF.